The sample holds a few counts of the clone carrying this T cell receptor beta chain. MiXCR, applied by TCRdb to the RT-PCR reads, yields one record per CDR3 protein. The sample holds hundreds of thousands of distinct CDR3 sequences, 12% to 15% seen once. The source is a female donor in good health, serving as a healthy control. The sample taken for sequencing was memory CD4+ T cells from blood.

CDR3 residues: CASSSQGHEQFF. CDR3 nucleotide sequence: TGTGCCAGCAGCTCGCAGGGGCATGAGCAGTTCTTC. This sequence joins TRBV7-2 and TRBJ2-1; D possibly corresponds to TRBD1 (6 bases). Germline V gene sequence: CDR1 SGHTA, CDR2 FQGNSA. V lost 4 bases and J lost 8, with 9 bases in between. This CDR3 is 12 amino acids long.